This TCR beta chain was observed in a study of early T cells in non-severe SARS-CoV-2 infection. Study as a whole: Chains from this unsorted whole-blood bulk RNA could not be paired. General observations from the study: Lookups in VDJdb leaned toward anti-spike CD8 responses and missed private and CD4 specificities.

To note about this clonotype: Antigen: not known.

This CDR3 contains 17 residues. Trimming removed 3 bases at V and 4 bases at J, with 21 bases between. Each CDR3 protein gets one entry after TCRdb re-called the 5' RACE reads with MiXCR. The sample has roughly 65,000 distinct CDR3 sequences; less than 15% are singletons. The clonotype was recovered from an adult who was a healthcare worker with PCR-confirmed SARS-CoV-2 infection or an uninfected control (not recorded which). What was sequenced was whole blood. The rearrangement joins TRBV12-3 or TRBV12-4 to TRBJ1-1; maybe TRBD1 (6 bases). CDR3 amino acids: CASSFRGNALAGTEAFF. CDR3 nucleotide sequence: TGTGCCAGCAGTTTCAGGGGTAATGCGCTGGCAGGCACTGAAGCTTTCTTT.